The sequence of this T cell receptor beta chain was determined in a study of T cells expressing NK-cell markers. Each CDR3 protein gets one entry in TCRdb, which reprocessed the 5' RACE reads and gives no DNA. This sample's clone table lists about 460,000 distinct CDR3 sequences. This CDR3 region has 13 residues. This receptor was obtained from a woman in her forties or fifties in good health. This rearrangement joins TRBV12-3 or TRBV12-4 to TRBJ2-5; TCRdb gives TRBD2 as the D gene, but with no DNA this cannot be confirmed. Sequenced sample: blood T cells: a sorted CD56 or NKG2C T cell subset, CD4+ or CD8+ T cells, or bulk PBMC T cells (not recorded which). CDR3 sequence reads: CASHPQGRETQYF.